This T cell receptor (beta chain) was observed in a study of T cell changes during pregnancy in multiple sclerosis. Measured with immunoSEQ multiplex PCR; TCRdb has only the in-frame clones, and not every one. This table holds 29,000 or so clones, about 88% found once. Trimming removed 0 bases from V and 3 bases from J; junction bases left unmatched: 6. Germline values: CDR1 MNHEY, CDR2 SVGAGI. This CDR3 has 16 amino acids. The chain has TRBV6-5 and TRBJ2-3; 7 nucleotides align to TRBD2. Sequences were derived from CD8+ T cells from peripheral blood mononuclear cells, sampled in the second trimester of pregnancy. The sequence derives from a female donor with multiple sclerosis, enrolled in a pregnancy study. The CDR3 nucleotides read TGTGCCAGCAGTTACTCTATAGCGGGTCTGACAGATACGCAGTATTTT. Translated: CASSYSIAGLTDTQYF.